This entry features one T cell receptor (beta chain) sequence. The data were obtained in a study of blood T cell repertoires in COVID-19. Study-wide context: PBMCs, B-cell-depleted T cells, or T cells were the source of the cDNA or gDNA that made up the material.

Trimming cost V 7 bases and J 2 bases, with 19 bases left between them. This CDR3 region has 16 residues. The germline V gene has CDR1 SGHVS and CDR2 FQNEAQ. Generated by immunoSEQ multiplex PCR, the TCRdb table keeps only in-frame clones and is missing some. The sample contains around 110,000 clones, about nine tenths of which appear only once. The V gene is TRBV7-8, the J gene TRBJ2-3; possible D gene TRBD2, 6 bases. This TCR derives from a human donor with active COVID-19. The donor label of this sample is uncertain. What was sequenced was peripheral blood. This chain's CDR3 is CASTPGGRGLTDTQYF. The DNA for the CDR3 is TGTGCCAGCACCCCGGGTGGGCGGGGCCTCACAGATACGCAGTATTTT.